Each of the 20 T cell receptor beta chains below was sequenced from the same sample in a study of blood T cell repertoires in COVID-19. Only in-frame clones appear in the TCRdb table, and some are missing; sequencing was by immunoSEQ multiplex PCR. The data hold a few hundred thousand clones, with about 86% observed a single time. Sequenced input: PBMCs or T cells enriched from blood (not recorded which). The receptors were gathered from a woman between 45 and 65 years old who had recovered from COVID-19.

This clone was observed a single time. The chain uses TRBV28 and TRBJ1-2; D perhaps matches TRBD1 (6 bases). V was trimmed by 5 bases and J by 5 bases, leaving 15 bases between them. In germline, CDR1 is MDHEN, CDR2 SYDVKM. This CDR3 comprises 14 residues. The CDR3: CASSPGGGPYGYTF. DNA of the CDR3: TGTGCCAGCAGTCCGGGAGGGGGGCCTTATGGCTACACCTTC.

The chain is built from TRBV7-9 and TRBJ1-2; D is perhaps TRBD1 (6 bases). Per germline, CDR1 SEHNR and CDR2 FQNEAQ (reference sequence). The CDR3 extends over 13 amino acids. V was cut by 5 bases and J by 4 bases, with 11 bases left in between. Here the CDR3 reads CASSRRGGYGYTF. The CDR3 DNA follows: TGTGCCAGCAGCCGTAGAGGGGGCTATGGCTACACCTTC.

The J gene is TRBJ1-6, the V gene TRBV28, with D possibly matching TRBD1 (6 bases). CDR1 and CDR2 from the germline V gene are MDHEN and SYDVKM. This CDR3 has 15 residues. The V gene lost 7 bases and the J gene lost 5 bases, with 15 bases spanning the gap. CDR3 in DNA: TGTGCCAGCACCTTAGATGACAGGAATAATTCACCCCTCCACTTT. This sequence encodes CASTLDDRNNSPLHF.

The chain employs TRBV18 and TRBJ2-3; D is perhaps TRBD2 (5 bases). The CDR3 is made up of 14 amino acids. V shed 2 bases and J shed 5 bases, with 11 bases lying between them. Germline assignment: CDR1 KGHSH and CDR2 LQKENI. The DNA for the CDR3 is TGTGCCAGCTCACCATCGCTAGCAGAAGATACGCAGTATTTT. It yields the protein CASSPSLAEDTQYF.

The chain uses TRBV11-2 and TRBJ2-7; D is uncertain. Per the germline V gene, CDR1 is SGHAT and CDR2 is FQNNGV. This CDR3 has 14 residues. Trimming left V 5 bases short and J 4 bases short, with 15 bases between. In DNA, the CDR3 is TGTGCCAGCAGCCTCAGCGACGGAAAATACGAGCAGTACTTC. Its protein product is CASSLSDGKYEQYF.

This sequence joins TRBV9 and TRBJ2-5; TRBD2 matches 8 bases. The CDR3 sequence is 19 residues long. Per germline, CDR1 SGDLS and CDR2 YYNGEE. V dropped 0 bases and J dropped 4; count of bases not matched to a gene: 17. DNA for the CDR3: TGTGCCAGCAGCGTAGGAGGCCCAAGCGGGGGAAGGCTTAGAGAGACCCAGTACTTC. Amino acid sequence: CASSVGGPSGGRLRETQYF. Drawing the rest from reference TRBV9 and TRBJ2-5, the complete variable domain is DSGVTQTPKHLITATGQRVTLRCSPRSGDLSVYWYQQSLDQGLQFLIQYYNGEERAKGNILERFSAQQFPDLHSELNLSSLELGDSALYFCASSVGGPSGGRLRETQYFGPGTRLLVL.

CDR3 protein: CAWSSILGNQPQHF. DNA for the CDR3: TGTGCCTGGAGTAGTATATTAGGCAATCAGCCCCAGCATTTT. J is TRBJ1-5 and V is TRBV30; no definite D call. Germline lookup yields CDR1 GTSNPN and CDR2 SVGIG (reference sequence). V gave up 2 bases and J gave up 2 bases, with 10 bases separating them. This CDR3 comprises 14 residues. Full variable domain (outside the CDR3, taken from reference TRBV30 and TRBJ1-5): SQTIHQWPATLVQPVGSPLSLECTVEGTSNPNLYWYRQAAGRGLQLLFYSVGIGQISSEVPQNLSASRPQDRQFILSSKKLLLSDSGFYLCAWSSILGNQPQHFGDGTRLSIL.

This chain connects TRBV15 to TRBJ1-2; TRBD1 might be the D (6 bases). The V end was cut by 0 bases, the J end by 5 bases, with 16 bases between. CDR3 length equals 16 residues. CDR1 and CDR2 (germline): LNHNV, YYDKDF (reference sequence). CDR3 sequence reads: CATSRDMGGAGYGYTF. The DNA for the CDR3 is TGTGCCACCAGCAGAGATATGGGGGGGGCAGGATATGGCTACACCTTC.

CDR3 loop: CASSMTGSGNTIYF. Written as DNA, the CDR3 is TGTGCCAGCAGCATGACAGGGTCCGGAAACACCATATATTTT. This sequence joins TRBV28 and TRBJ1-3, with 7 bases lining up with TRBD1. The CDR3 totals 14 residues. The ends lost 6 bases at V and 4 bases at J; junction bases unmatched: 6. Germline CDR1 and CDR2: MDHEN and SYDVKM. The whole variable domain, filled in from reference TRBV28 and TRBJ1-3, reads DVKVTQSSRYLVKRTGEKVFLECVQDMDHENMFWYRQDPGLGLRLIYFSYDVKMKEKGDIPEGYSVSREKKERFSLILESASTNQTSMYLCASSMTGSGNTIYFGEGSWLTVV.

The gene calls are TRBV28 and TRBJ2-5, with TRBD1 as a possible D gene (5 bases). V was shortened by 6 bases and J by 1 base, with 9 bases between the two germline ends. The CDR3 spans 13 residues. Per germline, CDR1 MDHEN and CDR2 SYDVKM. CDR3 amino acids: CASSDSSQETQYF. As DNA, the CDR3 is TGTGCCAGCAGCGACAGTTCCCAAGAGACCCAGTACTTC.

The chain couples TRBV6-5 to TRBJ1-6; the D gene is possibly TRBD1 (5 bases). The CDR3 extends over 15 amino acids. V dropped 6 bases and J dropped 10 bases, with 19 bases sitting between them. Germline V gene lookup returns CDR1 MNHEY and CDR2 SVGAGI. Written as DNA, the CDR3 is TGTGCCAGCAGCCCACAGGACCCTCGGGGGTCACCCCTCCACTTT. Its translation is CASSPQDPRGSPLHF.

This clone was seen once. The chain employs TRBV9 and TRBJ2-7, with TRBD2 matching over 8 bases. Unmatched junction bases numbered 15, after V lost 4 bases and J lost 3 bases. The CDR3 totals 17 residues. The germline CDR1 and CDR2 sequences are SGDLS and YYNGEE. CDR3 bases: TGTGCCAGCAGCCCCCACGGAGGAGCGGGGGACCACTACGAGCAGTACTTC. Translating gives CASSPHGGAGDHYEQYF.

The J gene is TRBJ2-7, the V gene TRBV27; D remains ambiguous. Trimming cost V 4 bases and J 2 bases, with 9 bases left between them. The CDR3 runs to 13 residues. Germline CDR1 is MNHEY and CDR2 is SMNVEV (reference sequence). CDR3 in amino acids: CASSYDIAYEQYF. The CDR3 DNA reads TGTGCCAGCAGTTACGACATAGCCTACGAGCAGTACTTC.

The V call is TRBV15, the J call TRBJ2-7, with 11 bases aligning to TRBD1. The length of the CDR3 is 16 residues. The germline V gene encodes CDR1 LNHNV and CDR2 YYDKDF (reference sequence). The V and J ends lost 1 base and 0 bases, in that order; junction bases with no gene match: 2. CDR3 DNA: TGTGCCACCAGCAGAGGGGGACAGGGGGACTCCTACGAGCAGTACTTC. It translates to CATSRGGQGDSYEQYF.

The rearrangement joins TRBV30 to TRBJ1-5; a possible D gene is TRBD1 (5 bases). The CDR3 consists of 15 residues. The germline V gene encodes CDR1 GTSNPN and CDR2 SVGIG (reference sequence). Trimming stripped 2 bases from V and 1 base from J, with 12 bases between. The DNA for the CDR3 is TGTGCCTGGAGTAAGGGGTCGTGGAGCAATCAGCCCCAGCATTTT. Protein product: CAWSKGSWSNQPQHF.

This sequence joins TRBV5-1 and TRBJ1-6, with 9 bases that match TRBD1. Per the germline V gene, CDR1 is SGHRS and CDR2 is YFSETQ. The V gene end was trimmed by 4 bases and the J gene end by 9 bases; junction bases not matched to a gene: 8. The CDR3 is made up of 15 amino acids. The CDR3: CASSGGTGLGSPLHF. The CDR3 nucleotides read TGCGCCAGCAGCGGGGGGACAGGGCTTGGTTCACCCCTCCACTTT. The whole variable domain, remainder taken from reference TRBV5-1 and TRBJ1-6, is KAGVTQTPRYLIKTRGQQVTLSCSPISGHRSVSWYQQTPGQGLQFLFEYFSETQRNKGNFPGRFSGRQFSNSRSEMNVSTLELGDSALYLCASSGGTGLGSPLHFGNGTRLTVT.

This clone was seen repeatedly, ten times or more. This chain joins TRBV6-4 and TRBJ1-1; D remains ambiguous. V lost 2 bases and J 1 base, leaving 8 bases between the germline ends. Germline loops: CDR1 MRHNA, CDR2 SNTAGT. CDR3 length equals 14 residues. The CDR3 DNA reads TGTGCCAGCAGTGACGTTGGAGGGAACACTGAAGCTTTCTTT. Its protein product is CASSDVGGNTEAFF.

V usage is TRBV5-5 and J usage is TRBJ1-2, with 7 nucleotides matching TRBD1. Germline V gene lookup returns CDR1 SGHKS and CDR2 YYEKEE (reference sequence). The J segment lost 3 bases and the V segment lost 4 bases, leaving 9 bases of the junction unmatched. This CDR3 is 15 amino acids long. CDR3 loop: CASSVRQGKDYGYTF. The CDR3, as DNA: TGTGCCAGCAGCGTACGACAGGGCAAAGACTATGGCTACACCTTC.

CDR3 residues: CASLTGSNYGYTF. The CDR3 DNA reads TGTGCCTCACTGACAGGGTCTAACTATGGCTACACCTTC. V and J are TRBV30 and TRBJ1-2; 7 bases map to TRBD1. Per the germline V gene, CDR1 is GTSNPN and CDR2 is SVGIG (reference sequence). This CDR3 comprises 13 residues. After removal of 7 bases from V and 0 bases from J, the junction contained 5 bases not matched to a gene.

V is TRBV6-5 and J is TRBJ2-7; D might be TRBD1 (6 bases). The ends were cut back, 4 bases at V and 6 bases at J, with 22 bases in the middle. Germline V gene data show CDR1 as MNHEY and CDR2 as SVGAGI. The CDR3 consists of 16 residues. CDR3 sequence: CASSSAHRDGMFEQYF. DNA for the CDR3: TGTGCCAGCAGTTCCGCCCACAGGGATGGCATGTTCGAGCAGTACTTC.